These T cell receptor beta chains were read from a single sample in a study of blood T cell repertoires in COVID-19. Here immunoSEQ multiplex PCR was the method, and the copy in TCRdb shows in-frame clones only, minus some. The table has some 340,000 clones, around 85% seen once; the top ten hold roughly 3.9%. The sequenced sample was peripheral blood. The receptors come from a woman in her late teens or twenties with acute or convalescent COVID-19. CDR3s include the opening cysteine and the closing phenylalanine or tryptophan. A D gene is named only where the DNA matches it firmly. Expanded clones are given a class, and other clones once, few, many or no size at all.

D gene,V gene,J gene,clone size,CDR3 protein,CDR3 DNA
TRBD1,TRBV10-3,TRBJ1-2,.,CAISESAGGNYGYTF,TGTGCCATCAGTGAGTCGGCAGGGGGAAACTATGGCTACACCTTC
TRBD1,TRBV7-9,TRBJ2-6,.,CASSRTGGGETSGANVLTF,TGTGCCAGCAGCCGGACAGGGGGCGGTGAAACTTCTGGGGCCAACGTCCTGACTTTC
TRBD2,TRBV27,TRBJ2-7,.,CASSLGTSGAYEQYF,TGTGCCAGCAGTTTAGGGACTAGCGGGGCTTACGAGCAGTACTTC
.,TRBV18,TRBJ1-4,.,CASSPSRALDEKLFF,TGTGCCAGCTCACCTTCCAGGGCTTTGGATGAAAAACTGTTTTTT
.,TRBV23-1,TRBJ1-4,.,CASSAHRAGGEKLFF,TGCGCCAGCAGTGCCCACAGGGCGGGTGGGGAAAAACTGTTTTTT
TRBD2,TRBV6-5,TRBJ2-7,.,CAKPAGGRIFYEQYF,TGTGCCAAACCCGCGGGGGGGCGTATTTTCTACGAGCAGTACTTC
TRBD2,TRBV19,TRBJ2-7,once,CASSFGSGGSYEQYF,TGTGCCAGTAGTTTTGGCAGCGGGGGATCCTACGAGCAGTACTTC
.,TRBV15,TRBJ1-6,few,CATSSLLANNSPLHF,TGTGCCACCAGCAGCCTGCTAGCAAATAATTCACCCCTCCACTTT
.,TRBV7-9,TRBJ1-5,.,CASSLGEQENQPQHF,TGTGCCAGCAGCTTAGGGGAACAGGAAAATCAGCCCCAGCATTTT
.,TRBV7-9,TRBJ1-1,few,CASSLTEAGAFF,TGTGCCAGCAGCTTAACTGAGGCTGGGGCTTTCTTT
.,TRBV28,TRBJ1-1,many,CASSIRTGGDTEAFF,TGTGCCAGCAGTATCCGGACGGGGGGAGACACTGAAGCTTTCTTT
.,TRBV15,TRBJ1-2,once,CATSSGGARANYGYTF,TGTGCCACCAGCTCCGGTGGGGCCCGAGCTAACTATGGCTACACCTTC
TRBD1,TRBV7-9,TRBJ1-3,.,CASSLYNLQGDTIYF,TGTGCCAGCAGCTTATATAACCTCCAGGGGGACACCATATATTTT
TRBD2,TRBV9,TRBJ2-3,.,CARRAGGSIADTQYF,TGTGCCCGGAGAGCGGGAGGGTCGATCGCAGATACGCAGTATTTT
.,TRBV7-6,TRBJ2-1,.,CASSWGLGYNEQFF,TGTGCCAGCAGTTGGGGGCTAGGGTACAATGAGCAGTTCTTC
.,TRBV11-2,TRBJ2-7,.,CASSSPGTPSYEQYF,TGTGCCAGCAGCTCCCCCGGGACTCCATCGTACGAGCAGTACTTC
.,TRBV15,TRBJ2-3,.,CATSRDDSFTDTQYF,TGTGCCACCAGCAGAGATGACTCATTCACAGATACGCAGTATTTT
.,TRBV19,TRBJ1-5,.,CASSIPNIEGIDQPQHF,TGTGCCAGTAGTATACCAAACATAGAGGGTATCGATCAGCCCCAGCATTTT
.,TRBV7-8,TRBJ1-2,.,CASSFGSGSHYGYTF,TGTGCCAGCAGCTTTGGGTCAGGCTCTCACTATGGCTACACCTTC
TRBD2,TRBV5-4,TRBJ2-3,.,CASRGDWRTSGSTDTQYF,TGTGCCAGCAGAGGCGACTGGAGGACTAGCGGTAGCACAGATACGCAGTATTTT
.,TRBV4-1,TRBJ2-7,.,CASSQQGTHEQYF,TGCGCCAGCAGCCAACAGGGGACCCACGAGCAGTACTTC
TRBD2,TRBV5-4,TRBJ2-2,.,CASSLGAGGYTGELFF,TGTGCCAGCAGCTTGGGAGCGGGAGGATATACCGGGGAGCTGTTTTTT
.,TRBV11-1,TRBJ2-1,.,CASSFLRESSYNEQFF,TGTGCCAGCAGCTTTCTTCGGGAAAGCTCCTACAATGAGCAGTTCTTC
.,TRBV27,TRBJ1-1,.,CASRLDISTEAFF,TGTGCCAGCAGGTTGGACATTAGCACTGAAGCTTTCTTT
.,TRBV9,TRBJ1-6,.,CASGRDGSPLHF,TGTGCCAGCGGCAGGGATGGCTCACCCCTCCACTTT
.,TRBV7-2,TRBJ1-1,.,CASRMSRDTEAFF,TGTGCCAGCCGCATGTCCAGGGACACTGAAGCTTTCTTT
.,TRBV7-9,TRBJ1-1,.,CAIEETEAFF,TGTGCCATCGAGGAAACTGAAGCTTTCTTT
TRBD1,TRBV11-2,TRBJ1-2,.,CASSLPRTGRYGYTF,TGTGCCAGCAGCTTACCTCGGACAGGGCGGTATGGCTACACCTTC
TRBD1,TRBV20-1,TRBJ1-5,.,CSACDVGTGNQPQHF,TGCAGTGCTTGTGATGTGGGGACAGGAAATCAGCCCCAGCATTTT
.,TRBV30,TRBJ2-7,.,CAWSVDGGGYEQYF,TGTGCCTGGAGTGTGGACGGGGGTGGCTACGAGCAGTACTTC
.,TRBV6-5,TRBJ2-2,.,CASPGDRNTGELFF,TGTGCCAGCCCGGGGGACAGGAACACCGGGGAGCTGTTTTTT
.,TRBV5-1,TRBJ2-5,.,CASSLQAIQETQYF,TGCGCCAGCAGCTTACAGGCGATCCAAGAGACCCAGTACTTC
TRBD2,TRBV6-1,TRBJ2-2,few,CASSEGVGRLASGELFF,TGTGCCAGCAGTGAAGGTGTAGGGAGACTAGCGTCCGGGGAGCTGTTTTTT
.,TRBV27,TRBJ1-1,.,CASRPRGGRNTEAFF,TGTGCCAGCAGACCAAGGGGGGGGAGGAACACTGAAGCTTTCTTT
.,TRBV20-1,TRBJ2-2,.,CSASRRENTGELFF,TGCAGTGCTAGTCGACGGGAGAACACCGGGGAGCTGTTTTTT
.,TRBV29-1,TRBJ1-1,.,CSVNREDTEAFF,TGCAGCGTTAACAGGGAAGACACTGAAGCTTTCTTT
TRBD1,TRBV9,TRBJ2-5,.,CASSIGTGGETQYF,TGTGCCAGCAGCATAGGGACAGGGGGAGAGACCCAGTACTTC
TRBD2,TRBV5-4,TRBJ2-5,.,CASSLRLAGEETQYF,TGTGCCAGCAGCTTGCGGCTAGCGGGGGAGGAGACCCAGTACTTC
TRBD1,TRBV10-1,TRBJ1-6,.,CASSEDRVNSPLHF,TGCGCCAGCAGTGAAGACAGGGTGAATTCACCCCTCCACTTT
TRBD2,TRBV7-9,TRBJ2-7,.,CASSLRPGLAGPGNEQYF,TGTGCCAGCAGCTTAAGGCCCGGGCTAGCGGGGCCCGGAAACGAGCAGTACTTC
.,TRBV4-2,TRBJ2-7,.,CASSLLPGDEQYF,TGTGCCAGCAGCCTCCTCCCGGGAGACGAGCAGTACTTC
.,TRBV5-5,TRBJ1-5,.,CASSLPDGGNQPQHF,TGTGCCAGCAGCCTCCCAGACGGAGGTAATCAGCCCCAGCATTTT
.,TRBV3-1/TRBV3-2,TRBJ2-2,.,CASSQVELESSGELFF,TGTGCCAGCAGCCAAGTTGAACTAGAGTCGTCCGGGGAGCTGTTTTTT
TRBD1,TRBV2,TRBJ1-1,once,CASGQGLRTEAFF,TGTGCCAGCGGACAGGGGCTGCGGACTGAAGCTTTCTTT
.,TRBV9,TRBJ2-3,.,CASSVQFSASTDTQYF,TGTGCCAGCAGCGTCCAATTCAGCGCTAGCACAGATACGCAGTATTTT
TRBD2,TRBV9,TRBJ2-2,.,CASSPPTGAGDPGELFF,TGTGCCAGCAGCCCGCCCACTGGAGCGGGGGATCCCGGGGAGCTGTTTTTT